These T cell receptor beta chains were read from a single sample in a study of T cell responses to AZD1222 COVID-19 vaccine. Profiling relied on immunoSEQ multiplex PCR, and the TCRdb table lists in-frame clones only, not all of them. The table shows 90,000 to 130,000 clones, with roughly 92% occurring only once. Sequenced here: peripheral blood, sampled 28 days after the second AZD1222 dose. The receptors stem from an adult who received the AZD1222 COVID-19 vaccine. CDR3s include the opening cysteine and the closing phenylalanine or tryptophan. A D gene is named only where the DNA matches it firmly. A clone size is listed for some rows: how often the clone was seen (once, few, many), or a class if it is expanded.

j_gene: TRBJ2-7; abundance: -; v_gene: TRBV5-1; len: 14; d_gene: -; CDR3nt: TGCGCCAGCAGCTTGATCGGACATTCCTACGAGCAGTACTTC; CDR3aa: CASSLIGHSYEQYF
j_gene: TRBJ1-4; abundance: -; v_gene: TRBV5-1; len: 13; d_gene: -; CDR3nt: TGCGCCAGCAGTAGTGGGACTAATGAAAAACTGTTTTTT; CDR3aa: CASSSGTNEKLFF
j_gene: TRBJ2-3; abundance: -; v_gene: TRBV27; len: 18; d_gene: -; CDR3nt: TGTGCCAGCAGTTTAAGGGCAGTGCGGGGTACTAGCACAGATACGCAGTATTTT; CDR3aa: CASSLRAVRGTSTDTQYF
j_gene: TRBJ1-1; abundance: -; v_gene: TRBV2; len: 15; d_gene: -; CDR3nt: TGTGCCAGTTCCTCCGAGGATGGAACGAACACTGAAGCTTTCTTT; CDR3aa: CASSSEDGTNTEAFF
j_gene: TRBJ2-5; abundance: -; v_gene: TRBV18; len: 13; d_gene: TRBD1; CDR3nt: TGTGCCAGCTCGGCAGGGGGAGAAGAGACCCAGTACTTC; CDR3aa: CASSAGGEETQYF
j_gene: TRBJ1-6; abundance: -; v_gene: TRBV7-2; len: 14; d_gene: -; CDR3nt: TGTGCCAGCAGCTTAGGGGGGGGCAATTCACCCCTCCACTTT; CDR3aa: CASSLGGGNSPLHF
j_gene: TRBJ1-6; abundance: -; v_gene: TRBV6-5; len: 16; d_gene: -; CDR3nt: TGTGCCAGCAGTTACTCTAGTGGAACCTTGAATTCACCCCTCCACTTT; CDR3aa: CASSYSSGTLNSPLHF
j_gene: TRBJ1-1; abundance: -; v_gene: TRBV5-5; len: 17; d_gene: -; CDR3nt: TGTGCCAGCAGCTTTTCTTCGGGACCCGGACAGAACACTGAAGCTTTCTTT; CDR3aa: CASSFSSGPGQNTEAFF
j_gene: TRBJ2-2; abundance: -; v_gene: TRBV12-3/TRBV12-4; len: 13; d_gene: -; CDR3nt: TGTGCCAGCAGCCCTGTTGGAGCCGGGGAGCTGTTTTTT; CDR3aa: CASSPVGAGELFF
j_gene: TRBJ1-5; abundance: -; v_gene: TRBV19; len: 14; d_gene: -; CDR3nt: TGTGCCAGTACTCGGGGGATTAGCAATCAGCCCCAGCATTTT; CDR3aa: CASTRGISNQPQHF
j_gene: TRBJ1-3; abundance: -; v_gene: TRBV4-1; len: 18; d_gene: -; CDR3nt: TGCGCCAGCAGCCAAGTCTATTCGGTCTTGAGGTCTGGAAACACCATATATTTT; CDR3aa: CASSQVYSVLRSGNTIYF
j_gene: TRBJ1-1; abundance: once; v_gene: TRBV7-2; len: 14; d_gene: TRBD1; CDR3nt: TGTGCCAGCAGCTCGCTTACAGGGGGCACTGAAGCTTTCTTT; CDR3aa: CASSSLTGGTEAFF
j_gene: TRBJ2-3; abundance: -; v_gene: TRBV5-1; len: 13; d_gene: TRBD1; CDR3nt: TGCGCCAGCGGACAGGGTGGCACAGATACGCAGTATTTT; CDR3aa: CASGQGGTDTQYF
j_gene: TRBJ2-3; abundance: once; v_gene: TRBV7-2; len: 14; d_gene: -; CDR3nt: TGTGCCAGCAGCTTTGGTTCTCCCCTGGATACGCAGTATTTT; CDR3aa: CASSFGSPLDTQYF
j_gene: TRBJ2-5; abundance: -; v_gene: TRBV7-2; len: 18; d_gene: TRBD2; CDR3nt: TGTGCCAGCAGCTCAGAAGAGGTAGCGGGGGGGCTGGGGGAGACCCAGTACTTC; CDR3aa: CASSSEEVAGGLGETQYF
j_gene: TRBJ2-7; abundance: -; v_gene: TRBV5-1; len: 13; d_gene: -; CDR3nt: TGCGCCAGCAGCGGTATCAGGGGCTACGAGCAGTACTTC; CDR3aa: CASSGIRGYEQYF
j_gene: TRBJ2-3; abundance: once; v_gene: TRBV7-9; len: 15; d_gene: -; CDR3nt: TGTGCCAGCAGCTTGATCGGGGGAGGCACAGATACGCAGTATTTT; CDR3aa: CASSLIGGGTDTQYF
j_gene: TRBJ2-5; abundance: -; v_gene: TRBV7-6; len: 15; d_gene: -; CDR3nt: TGTGCCACCGACAGTAGCGGAAGGGGTGGAGAGACCCAGTACTTC; CDR3aa: CATDSSGRGGETQYF
j_gene: TRBJ1-2; abundance: -; v_gene: TRBV19; len: 14; d_gene: -; CDR3nt: TGTGCCAGTAGTATCGCAGGGAAGGTGGGTGGCTACACCTTC; CDR3aa: CASSIAGKVGGYTF
j_gene: TRBJ2-7; abundance: -; v_gene: TRBV27; len: 16; d_gene: TRBD1; CDR3nt: TGTGCCAGCAGAAGACACCGGGACAGGGTAACCTACGAGCAGTACTTC; CDR3aa: CASRRHRDRVTYEQYF
j_gene: TRBJ1-5; abundance: once; v_gene: TRBV11-1; len: 13; d_gene: -; CDR3nt: TGTGCCAGCAGCTTAGGTTTCAATCAGCCCCAGCATTTT; CDR3aa: CASSLGFNQPQHF
j_gene: TRBJ2-3; abundance: -; v_gene: TRBV3-1/TRBV3-2; len: 15; d_gene: -; CDR3nt: TGTGCCAGCAGCCCTAGCACGGGACGCACAGATACGCAGTATTTT; CDR3aa: CASSPSTGRTDTQYF
j_gene: TRBJ1-3; abundance: once; v_gene: TRBV5-1; len: 14; d_gene: -; CDR3nt: TGCGCCAGCAGCTTGGGGAGATCTGGAAACACCATATATTTT; CDR3aa: CASSLGRSGNTIYF
j_gene: TRBJ2-5; abundance: -; v_gene: TRBV23-1; len: 13; d_gene: -; CDR3nt: TGCGCCAGCAGTCGGGCCCTACAAGAGACCCAGTACTTC; CDR3aa: CASSRALQETQYF
j_gene: TRBJ2-2; abundance: -; v_gene: TRBV24-1; len: 15; d_gene: -; CDR3nt: TGTGCCACCAGTGAGCCGGGACATAGGACCGGGGAGCTGTTTTTT; CDR3aa: CATSEPGHRTGELFF
j_gene: TRBJ2-1; abundance: -; v_gene: TRBV11-3; len: 14; d_gene: -; CDR3nt: TGTGCCAGCAGCTTAGTTGGACTGGGCACTGAGCAGTTCTTC; CDR3aa: CASSLVGLGTEQFF
j_gene: TRBJ2-5; abundance: -; v_gene: TRBV27; len: 14; d_gene: TRBD2; CDR3nt: TGTGCCAGCAGACTAGCGGGACCCCAAGAGACCCAGTACTTC; CDR3aa: CASRLAGPQETQYF
j_gene: TRBJ2-3; abundance: -; v_gene: TRBV5-4; len: 16; d_gene: TRBD2; CDR3nt: TGTGCCAGCAGCTTGTGGCTAGCGGGGAGCACAGATACGCAGTATTTT; CDR3aa: CASSLWLAGSTDTQYF
j_gene: TRBJ2-5; abundance: -; v_gene: TRBV6-1; len: 16; d_gene: -; CDR3nt: TGTGCCAGCAGTGAACAGGGCCCCTCTCCCCAAGAGACCCAGTACTTC; CDR3aa: CASSEQGPSPQETQYF
j_gene: TRBJ1-6; abundance: -; v_gene: TRBV10-2; len: 15; d_gene: TRBD1; CDR3nt: TGCGCCAGCAGCTTGACAGGGCCGTGGGAATCACCCCTCCACTTT; CDR3aa: CASSLTGPWESPLHF
j_gene: TRBJ1-6; abundance: -; v_gene: TRBV18; len: 15; d_gene: TRBD1; CDR3nt: TGTGCCAGCTCCTCCCAGGGGGCTGAGGAATCACCCCTCCACTTT; CDR3aa: CASSSQGAEESPLHF
j_gene: TRBJ2-7; abundance: once; v_gene: TRBV10-3; len: 14; d_gene: TRBD2; CDR3nt: TGTGCCATCAGTGGGTCGGAGCGGGGGAGCGAGCAGTACTTC; CDR3aa: CAISGSERGSEQYF
j_gene: TRBJ2-3; abundance: -; v_gene: TRBV3-1/TRBV3-2; len: 11; d_gene: -; CDR3nt: TGTGCCAGCAGCCAAACAGATACGCAGTATTTT; CDR3aa: CASSQTDTQYF
j_gene: TRBJ2-3; abundance: -; v_gene: TRBV7-9; len: 17; d_gene: TRBD1; CDR3nt: TGTGCCAGCAGCTTAGCTGGCCCGGGACAGGGGGCAGATACGCAGTATTTT; CDR3aa: CASSLAGPGQGADTQYF
j_gene: TRBJ1-4; abundance: -; v_gene: TRBV5-1; len: 15; d_gene: -; CDR3nt: TGCGCCAGCAGCTTGTACAGGCGGGTGGATGAAAAACTGTTTTTT; CDR3aa: CASSLYRRVDEKLFF
j_gene: TRBJ2-3; abundance: once; v_gene: TRBV28; len: 14; d_gene: TRBD2; CDR3nt: TGTGCCAGCAGAGGCGGACTAGCGGCAAATACGCAGTATTTT; CDR3aa: CASRGGLAANTQYF
j_gene: TRBJ1-2; abundance: -; v_gene: TRBV19; len: 14; d_gene: -; CDR3nt: TGTGCCAGTAGTAACCCACAGGGTGGGTATGGCTACACCTTC; CDR3aa: CASSNPQGGYGYTF
j_gene: TRBJ1-4; abundance: once; v_gene: TRBV5-1; len: 18; d_gene: TRBD1; CDR3nt: TGCGCCAGCAGCGGTTCGACAGGGGGTTCGGCGGCGGGAGAAAAACTGTTTTTT; CDR3aa: CASSGSTGGSAAGEKLFF
j_gene: TRBJ2-3; abundance: -; v_gene: TRBV11-2; len: 14; d_gene: -; CDR3nt: TGTGCCAGCAGCCCCGGACTATCCACAGATACGCAGTATTTT; CDR3aa: CASSPGLSTDTQYF
j_gene: TRBJ1-4; abundance: -; v_gene: TRBV2; len: 16; d_gene: -; CDR3nt: TGTGCCAGCAGCCCTGGTGGGGTTGCAACTAATGAAAAACTGTTTTTT; CDR3aa: CASSPGGVATNEKLFF
j_gene: TRBJ2-2; abundance: -; v_gene: TRBV19; len: 15; d_gene: TRBD1; CDR3nt: TGTGCCAGTAGTATTGGGGACAGGGATACCGGGGAGCTGTTTTTT; CDR3aa: CASSIGDRDTGELFF
j_gene: TRBJ1-1; abundance: -; v_gene: TRBV2; len: 15; d_gene: -; CDR3nt: TGTGCCAGCAGTGAATTGAGGGATATGAACACTGAAGCTTTCTTT; CDR3aa: CASSELRDMNTEAFF
j_gene: TRBJ2-2; abundance: -; v_gene: TRBV28; len: 15; d_gene: TRBD1; CDR3nt: TGTGCCAGCAGTTCGGTACAGGGGCACACCGGGGAGCTGTTTTTT; CDR3aa: CASSSVQGHTGELFF
j_gene: TRBJ1-2; abundance: -; v_gene: TRBV7-8; len: 11; d_gene: -; CDR3nt: TGTGCCAGCGGAAAGCAGTATGGCTACACCTTC; CDR3aa: CASGKQYGYTF
j_gene: TRBJ1-6; abundance: once; v_gene: TRBV28; len: 14; d_gene: -; CDR3nt: TGTGCCAGCAGTCCCCCGGGGTCGGTTCGATCCCTCCACTTT; CDR3aa: CASSPPGSVRSLHF
j_gene: TRBJ1-6; abundance: -; v_gene: TRBV5-6; len: 14; d_gene: -; CDR3nt: TGTGCCAGCAGCTTGCAGGCACAGGGTTCACCCCTCCACTTT; CDR3aa: CASSLQAQGSPLHF
j_gene: TRBJ2-7; abundance: -; v_gene: TRBV25-1; len: 13; d_gene: -; CDR3nt: TGTGCCAGCACCCAGAATTGGGGGGTCGAGCAGTACTTC; CDR3aa: CASTQNWGVEQYF
j_gene: TRBJ2-1; abundance: -; v_gene: TRBV27; len: 16; d_gene: -; CDR3nt: TGTGCCAGCAGTCGGGGGGCACCACCCTACGGGAATGAGCAGTTCTTC; CDR3aa: CASSRGAPPYGNEQFF
j_gene: TRBJ1-4; abundance: once; v_gene: TRBV4-3; len: 17; d_gene: -; CDR3nt: TGCGCCAGCAGCCAAGATGTCGGGCCCGCAGGAGGGGAAAAACTGTTTTTT; CDR3aa: CASSQDVGPAGGEKLFF